Listed here are 14 T cell receptor beta chains from one sample, sequenced in a study of T cells in Graves' hyperthyroidism and ophthalmopathy. RNA transcripts gave rise to amplified TCR beta CDR3 regions. Primed by the HTBI set, a first-round RT-PCR was run on the TCR CDR3. MiXCR was run by TCRdb on the multiplex PCR reads, yielding one entry per CDR3 protein. The sample comprises around 340,000 distinct CDR3 sequences, about 21% of which are singletons, and 50% rests with the top ten. Sequenced input: blood. The receptors shown here come from a woman in her fifties or sixties with Graves' hyperthyroidism.

There are many counts of this clonotype. The V call is TRBV7-9, the J call TRBJ2-7, with D possibly matching TRBD2 (5 bases). Trimming shortened V by 0 bases and J by 1 base, and 16 bases separated the two germline ends. Per the germline V gene, CDR1 is SEHNR and CDR2 is FQNEAQ (reference sequence). The CDR3 totals 17 residues. This CDR3 is CASSLAGIGRGSYEQYF. CDR3 coding DNA: TGTGCCAGCAGCTTAGCCGGGATCGGACGAGGATCCTACGAGCAGTACTTC.

The gene calls are TRBV7-8 and TRBJ1-4, with no clear D. CDR1 SGHVS and CDR2 FQNEAQ come from the germline V gene. The V and J ends lost 3 bases and 4 bases respectively, with 3 bases between them. The CDR3 is 12 amino acids. CDR3 sequence reads: CASSLDNEKLFF. Written as DNA, the CDR3 is TGTGCCAGCAGCTTGGATAATGAAAAACTGTTTTTT.

This clonotype was detected a few times. The chain uses TRBV7-2 and TRBJ2-3; 9 nucleotides match TRBD1. Germline CDR1 reads SGHTA; CDR2 reads FQGNSA. V lost 5 bases, J lost 2 bases, and 5 bases stayed unmatched. CDR3 length: 15 residues. CDR3 sequence reads: CASSPGQGLTDTQYF. For the CDR3, the DNA is TGTGCCAGCAGCCCCGGACAGGGGCTCACAGATACGCAGTATTTT.

This chain connects TRBV12-5 to TRBJ2-2; TRBD2 matches at 9 bases. The length of the CDR3 is 15 residues. Looked up from germline, CDR1 is LGHNT and CDR2 is FRNRAP. The junction had 2 bases not matched to a gene; V was cut back by 3 bases and J by 3 bases. CDR3 nucleotides: TGTGCTAGTGGTTTTGGCGGGAGGGACACCGGGGAGCTGTTTTTT. The encoded protein is CASGFGGRDTGELFF.

This clonotype was seen ten or more times. This sequence joins TRBV30 and TRBJ2-1; D remains ambiguous. CDR1 and CDR2 (germline): GTSNPN, SVGIG (reference sequence). V lost 0 bases, J lost 7 bases, and 4 bases lay in between. The CDR3 extends over 11 amino acids. CDR3 loop: CAWSVGNEQFF. In DNA form, the CDR3 reads TGTGCCTGGAGTGTAGGTAATGAGCAGTTCTTC.

This clonotype was counted many times. The CDR3 nucleotides are TGTGCCAGCAGCCAAGACATCGCCCCTACCGGGGAGCTGTTTTTT. Amino acid sequence: CASSQDIAPTGELFF. The V and J genes are TRBV3-1 and TRBJ2-2; D unclear. Per the germline V gene, CDR1 is LGHDT and CDR2 is YNNKEL (reference sequence). V lost 0 bases and J 5 bases, leaving 10 bases between the germline ends. This CDR3 comprises 15 residues.

The table lists this clonotype with many counts. This chain links TRBV3-1 with TRBJ2-3; 13 nucleotides match TRBD2. The germline CDR1 and CDR2 sequences are LGHDT and YNNKEL (reference sequence). V was pared by 1 base and J by 6 bases, with 7 bases of the junction left unmatched. This CDR3 comprises 17 residues. The CDR3 here is CASSQGSGLAGADTQYF. The CDR3 DNA is TGTGCCAGCAGCCAAGGTTCCGGACTAGCGGGAGCCGATACGCAGTATTTT.

This clonotype was counted many times. This chain joins TRBV27 and TRBJ2-7, with TRBD2 matching 7 bases. J was trimmed by 7 bases and V by 3 bases; bases with no gene match: 24. The CDR3 extends over 19 amino acids. Germline V gene sequence: CDR1 MNHEY, CDR2 SMNVEV (reference sequence). The CDR3 DNA is TGTGCCAGCAGTTTCTCGCCCGGGGGGATAAGAGCGGGGTTTAAGGAGCAGTACTTC. Translation: CASSFSPGGIRAGFKEQYF.

This clonotype was detected many times. The chain carries TRBV11-2 and TRBJ2-2; D is perhaps TRBD2 (5 bases). Trimming pared 9 bases from V and 3 bases from J, leaving 14 bases between. CDR1 and CDR2 (germline): SGHAT, FQNNGV. The CDR3 contains 14 residues. CDR3 DNA sequence: TGTGCCAGTCGGTGGGAGAGGGACACCGGGGAGCTGTTTTTT. As protein: CASRWERDTGELFF. The whole variable domain, remainder taken from reference TRBV11-2 and TRBJ2-2, is EAGVAQSPRYKIIEKRQSVAFWCNPISGHATLYWYQQILGQGPKLLIQFQNNGVVDDSQLPKDRFSAERLKGVDSTLKIQPAKLEDSAVYLCASRWERDTGELFFGEGSRLTVL.

To note about this clonotype: Just one base apart from a much larger clone, this may be a read error. V gene TRBV5-1 combines with J gene TRBJ1-5; possibly TRBD1 for D (6 bases). This CDR3 region has 15 residues. V was pared by 0 bases and J by 4 bases, with 11 bases between. Per germline, CDR1 SGHRS and CDR2 YFSETQ. The CDR3 DNA reads TGCGCCAGCAGCTTGGATCCAGGGGAAAATCAGCCCCAGCATTTT. This codes for CASSLDPGENQPQHF.

Many counts were recorded for this clonotype. The V gene is TRBV7-8, the J gene TRBJ1-2; D is possibly TRBD1 (5 bases). The CDR3 has 14 amino acids. Trimming removed 3 bases from V and 0 bases from J, with 8 bases in between. Per the germline V gene, CDR1 is SGHVS and CDR2 is FQNEAQ. CDR3 amino acids: CASSFGTANYGYTF. DNA for the CDR3: TGTGCCAGCAGCTTTGGGACGGCTAACTATGGCTACACCTTC.

The chain has TRBV11-2 and TRBJ1-2; the D is unclear. V dropped 3 bases and J dropped 1 base, with 3 bases sitting between them. This CDR3 contains 12 residues. Germline V gene data show CDR1 as SGHAT and CDR2 as FQNNGV. As DNA, the CDR3 is TGTGCCAGCAGCTTTGATAACTATGGCTACACCTTC. Translating it yields CASSFDNYGYTF.

The table lists this clonotype with many counts. The chain links TRBV14 to TRBJ2-1; 9 bases align to TRBD1. The CDR3 extends over 16 amino acids. V was pared by 3 bases and J by 10 bases, with 13 bases of the junction left unmatched. The germline V gene has CDR1 SGHDN and CDR2 FVKESK. DNA of the CDR3: TGTGCCAGCAGCCAGAGGGCCGGGACAGGGTTTCGCGAGCAGTTCTTC. Residues: CASSQRAGTGFREQFF.

This chain connects TRBV6-1 to TRBJ1-3, with no clear D. V lost 5 bases and J 0 bases, leaving 14 bases between the germline ends. This CDR3 comprises 16 residues. CDR1 and CDR2 (germline): MNHNS, SASEGT. CDR3 DNA sequence: TGTGCCAGCAGTTCGGCCCAGGCTCTCTCTGGAAACACCATATATTTT. Translated, it gives CASSSAQALSGNTIYF.